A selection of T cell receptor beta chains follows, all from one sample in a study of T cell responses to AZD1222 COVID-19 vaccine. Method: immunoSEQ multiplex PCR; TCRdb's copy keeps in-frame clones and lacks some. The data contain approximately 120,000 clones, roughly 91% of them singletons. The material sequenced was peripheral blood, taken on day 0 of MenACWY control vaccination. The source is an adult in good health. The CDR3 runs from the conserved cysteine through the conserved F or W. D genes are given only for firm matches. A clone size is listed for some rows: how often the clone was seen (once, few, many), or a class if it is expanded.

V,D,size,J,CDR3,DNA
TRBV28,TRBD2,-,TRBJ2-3,CASSYGTSVTDTQYF,TGTGCCAGCAGTTACGGGACTAGCGTCACAGATACGCAGTATTTT
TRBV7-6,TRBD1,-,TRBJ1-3,CASGQDSGNTIYF,TGTGCCAGCGGACAGGACTCTGGAAACACCATATATTTT
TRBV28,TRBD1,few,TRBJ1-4,CASSAYPGQGGGKLFF,TGTGCCAGCAGTGCTTACCCTGGACAGGGTGGCGGAAAACTGTTTTTT
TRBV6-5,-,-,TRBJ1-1,CASSKTTGEAFF,TGTGCCAGCAGTAAGACCACAGGTGAAGCTTTCTTT
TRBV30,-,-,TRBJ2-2,CAWSTLITGELFF,TGTGCCTGGAGTACCTTGATCACCGGGGAGCTGTTTTTT
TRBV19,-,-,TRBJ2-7,CASSRGIGTFPYEQYF,TGTGCCAGTAGTAGGGGCATCGGGACTTTTCCCTACGAGCAGTACTTC
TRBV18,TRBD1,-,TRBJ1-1,CASSQGEGAAFF,TGTGCCAGCTCTCAAGGGGAGGGGGCGGCTTTCTTT
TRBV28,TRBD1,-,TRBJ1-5,CASSPDRVKPQHF,TGTGCCAGCAGTCCGGACAGGGTAAAGCCCCAGCATTTT
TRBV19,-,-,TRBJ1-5,CASSTGFQPQHF,TGTGCCAGTAGTACAGGGTTTCAGCCCCAGCATTTT
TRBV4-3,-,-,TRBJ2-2,CASSQDHRDNTGELFF,TGCGCCAGCAGCCAAGATCACAGGGATAACACCGGGGAGCTGTTTTTT
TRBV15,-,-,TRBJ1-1,CATSRKTGNTEAFF,TGTGCCACCAGCAGAAAGACAGGGAACACTGAAGCTTTCTTT
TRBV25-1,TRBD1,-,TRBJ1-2,CASGGTASYGYTF,TGTGCCAGCGGGGGGACAGCATCCTATGGCTACACCTTC
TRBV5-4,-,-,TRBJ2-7,CASSSGGDTYEQYF,TGTGCCAGCAGCTCGGGCGGGGACACCTACGAGCAGTACTTC
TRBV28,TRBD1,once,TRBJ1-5,CASSPMDRVGQPQHF,TGTGCCAGCAGTCCGATGGACAGGGTGGGTCAGCCCCAGCATTTT
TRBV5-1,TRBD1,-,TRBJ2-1,CASSLMGQIYNEQFF,TGCGCCAGCAGCTTGATGGGACAGATATACAATGAGCAGTTCTTC
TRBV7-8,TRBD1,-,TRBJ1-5,CASSPRTGGKGNQPQHF,TGTGCCAGCAGCCCGAGAACAGGGGGCAAGGGCAATCAGCCCCAGCATTTT
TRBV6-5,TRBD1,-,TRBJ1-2,CASSPQGDYGYTF,TGTGCCAGCAGTCCGCAGGGGGACTATGGCTACACCTTC
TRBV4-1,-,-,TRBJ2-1,CASSQESRSANEQFF,TGCGCCAGCAGCCAAGAGTCTAGATCCGCCAATGAGCAGTTCTTC
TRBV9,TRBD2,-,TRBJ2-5,CASSVDSGSETQYF,TGTGCCAGCAGCGTAGATAGCGGGAGTGAGACCCAGTACTTC
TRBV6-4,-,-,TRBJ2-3,CASSEMVGTDTQYF,TGTGCCAGCAGTGAAATGGTTGGTACAGATACGCAGTATTTT
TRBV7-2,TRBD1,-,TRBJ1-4,CASSSGTGYAATNEKLFF,TGTGCCAGCAGCTCGGGGACAGGGTATGCGGCAACTAATGAAAAACTGTTTTTT
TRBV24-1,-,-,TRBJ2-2,CATSGLTATGELFF,TGTGCCACCAGTGGCCTTACAGCCACCGGGGAGCTGTTTTTT
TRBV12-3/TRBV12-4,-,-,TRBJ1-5,CASSFSGNQPQHF,TGTGCCAGCAGTTTCTCGGGAAATCAGCCCCAGCATTTT
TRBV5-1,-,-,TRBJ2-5,CASSSGRSFPETQYF,TGCGCCAGCAGCTCCGGCCGCTCTTTCCCAGAGACCCAGTACTTC
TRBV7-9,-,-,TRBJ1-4,CASSLGPGAREKLFF,TGTGCCAGCAGCTTAGGTCCAGGGGCACGGGAAAAACTGTTTTTT
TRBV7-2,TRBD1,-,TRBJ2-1,CASSLAGTGFYNEQFF,TGTGCCAGCAGCTTAGCGGGGACAGGGTTCTACAATGAGCAGTTCTTC
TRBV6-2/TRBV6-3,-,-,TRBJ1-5,CASSYPMGNGNQPQHF,TGTGCCAGCAGTTACCCCATGGGGAATGGCAATCAGCCCCAGCATTTT
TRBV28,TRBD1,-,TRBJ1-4,CASSPIGTGGNEKLFF,TGTGCCAGCAGCCCGATCGGGACAGGGGGGAATGAAAAACTGTTTTTT
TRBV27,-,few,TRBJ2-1,CATAYTTGPSSSYNEQFF,TGTGCCACCGCATACACGACAGGTCCATCGAGCTCCTACAATGAGCAGTTCTTC
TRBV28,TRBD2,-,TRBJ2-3,CASSLGGGTDTQYF,TGTGCCAGCAGTTTAGGGGGGGGCACAGATACGCAGTATTTT
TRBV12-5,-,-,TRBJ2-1,CASGRTESHEQFF,TGTGCTAGTGGTCGAACCGAGAGCCATGAGCAGTTCTTC
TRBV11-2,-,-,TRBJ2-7,CASSLDGWPTYEQYF,TGTGCCAGCAGCTTAGACGGTTGGCCCACCTACGAGCAGTACTTC
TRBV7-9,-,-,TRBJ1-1,CASHIVGVNTEAFF,TGTGCCAGCCACATCGTGGGGGTCAACACTGAAGCTTTCTTT
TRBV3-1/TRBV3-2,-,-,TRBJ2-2,CASSPTNLWPNTGELFF,TGTGCCAGCAGCCCCACCAATTTATGGCCCAACACCGGGGAGCTGTTTTTT
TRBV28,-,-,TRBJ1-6,CASSWGGARRYNSPLHF,TGTGCCAGCAGTTGGGGGGGTGCCAGGAGATATAATTCACCCCTCCACTTT
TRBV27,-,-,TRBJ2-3,CASTTNIGGTDTQYF,TGTGCCAGCACAACTAATATCGGGGGCACAGATACGCAGTATTTT
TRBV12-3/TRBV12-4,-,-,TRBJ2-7,CASSPTGGYEQYF,TGTGCCAGCAGCCCGACCGGGGGCTACGAGCAGTACTTC
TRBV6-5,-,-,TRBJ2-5,CASTRGGGETQYF,TGTGCCAGCACCCGAGGGGGGGGAGAGACCCAGTACTTC
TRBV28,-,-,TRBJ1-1,CASSLEQGIVTEAFF,TGTGCCAGCAGTTTAGAACAGGGAATTGTGACTGAAGCTTTCTTT
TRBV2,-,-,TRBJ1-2,CASNPPGLYGYTF,TGTGCCAGCAACCCACCCGGCCTCTATGGCTACACCTTC
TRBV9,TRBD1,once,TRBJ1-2,CASSVVSGGLSGYTF,TGTGCCAGCAGCGTAGTCTCAGGGGGCTTAAGTGGCTACACCTTC
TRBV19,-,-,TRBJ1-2,CASSGRNYGYTF,TGTGCCAGTTCTGGACGGAACTATGGCTACACCTTC
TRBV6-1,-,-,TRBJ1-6,CASSEARADNSPLHF,TGTGCCAGCAGTGAAGCGAGGGCAGATAATTCACCCCTCCACTTT
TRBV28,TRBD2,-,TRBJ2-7,CASSLSGSPKGEQYF,TGTGCCAGCAGTTTAAGCGGGAGCCCCAAAGGGGAGCAGTACTTC
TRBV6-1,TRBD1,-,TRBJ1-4,CASSEILGQGGEKLFF,TGTGCCAGCAGTGAAATTTTGGGACAGGGGGGTGAAAAACTGTTTTTT
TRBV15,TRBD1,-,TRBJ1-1,CATSRRRTGTVNTEAFF,TGTGCCACCAGCAGAAGAAGAACCGGGACAGTGAACACTGAAGCTTTCTTT
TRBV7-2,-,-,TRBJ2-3,CASSLGDRSFARDTQYF,TGTGCCAGCAGCTTAGGCGACAGGTCCTTTGCCAGAGATACGCAGTATTTT